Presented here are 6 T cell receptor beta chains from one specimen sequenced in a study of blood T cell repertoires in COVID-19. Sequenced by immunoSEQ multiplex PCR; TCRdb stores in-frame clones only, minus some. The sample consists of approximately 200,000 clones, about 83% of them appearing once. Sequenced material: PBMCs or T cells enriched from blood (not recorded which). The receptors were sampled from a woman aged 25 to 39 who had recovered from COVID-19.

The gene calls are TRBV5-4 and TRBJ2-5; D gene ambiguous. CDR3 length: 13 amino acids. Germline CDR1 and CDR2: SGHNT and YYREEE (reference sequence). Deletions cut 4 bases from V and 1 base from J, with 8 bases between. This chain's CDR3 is CASSGSPQETQYF. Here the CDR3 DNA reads TGTGCCAGCAGCGGTAGCCCCCAAGAGACCCAGTACTTC. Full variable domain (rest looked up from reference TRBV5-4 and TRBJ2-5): ETGVTQSPTHLIKTRGQQVTLRCSSQSGHNTVSWYQQALGQGPQFIFQYYREEENGRGNFPPRFSGLQFPNYSSELNVNALELDDSALYLCASSGSPQETQYFGPGTRLLVL.

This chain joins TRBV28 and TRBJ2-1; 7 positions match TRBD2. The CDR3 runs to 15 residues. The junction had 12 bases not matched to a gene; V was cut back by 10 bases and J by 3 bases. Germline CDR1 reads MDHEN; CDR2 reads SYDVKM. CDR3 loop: CATRERRENYNEQFF. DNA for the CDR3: TGTGCCACCCGCGAAAGGCGGGAGAACTACAATGAGCAGTTCTTC.

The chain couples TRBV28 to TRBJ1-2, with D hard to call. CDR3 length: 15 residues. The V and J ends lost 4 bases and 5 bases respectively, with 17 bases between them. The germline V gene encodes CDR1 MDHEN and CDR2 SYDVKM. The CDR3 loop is CASSYTPRLQYGYTF. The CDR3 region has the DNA TGTGCCAGCAGTTATACCCCCCGATTACAGTATGGCTACACCTTC.

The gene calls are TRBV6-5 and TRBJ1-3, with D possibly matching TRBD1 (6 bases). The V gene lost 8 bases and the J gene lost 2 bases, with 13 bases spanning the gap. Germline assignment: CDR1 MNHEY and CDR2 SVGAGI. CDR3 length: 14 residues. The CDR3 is CASDGGSAGNTIYF. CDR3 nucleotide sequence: TGTGCCAGCGATGGGGGCAGTGCTGGAAACACCATATATTTT.

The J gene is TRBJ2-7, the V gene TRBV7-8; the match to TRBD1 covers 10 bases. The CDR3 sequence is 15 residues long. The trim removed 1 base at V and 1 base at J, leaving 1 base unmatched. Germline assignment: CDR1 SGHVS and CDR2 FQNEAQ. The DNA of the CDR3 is TGTGCCAGCAGCTTAGGGGACAGGGGTTCCTACGAGCAGTACTTC. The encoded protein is CASSLGDRGSYEQYF. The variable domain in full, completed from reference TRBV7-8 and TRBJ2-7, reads GAGVSQSPRYKVAKRGQDVALRCDPISGHVSLFWYQQALGQGPEFLTYFQNEAQLDKSGLPSDRFFAERPEGSVSTLKIQRTQQEDSAVYLCASSLGDRGSYEQYFGPGTRLTVT.

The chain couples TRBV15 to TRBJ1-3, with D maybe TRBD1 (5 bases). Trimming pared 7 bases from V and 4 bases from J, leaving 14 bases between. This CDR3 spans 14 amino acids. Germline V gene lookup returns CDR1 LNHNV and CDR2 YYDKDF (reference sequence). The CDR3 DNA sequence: TGTGCCACCACAAGGGCAGGGCAGGGAAACACCATATATTTT. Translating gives CATTRAGQGNTIYF.